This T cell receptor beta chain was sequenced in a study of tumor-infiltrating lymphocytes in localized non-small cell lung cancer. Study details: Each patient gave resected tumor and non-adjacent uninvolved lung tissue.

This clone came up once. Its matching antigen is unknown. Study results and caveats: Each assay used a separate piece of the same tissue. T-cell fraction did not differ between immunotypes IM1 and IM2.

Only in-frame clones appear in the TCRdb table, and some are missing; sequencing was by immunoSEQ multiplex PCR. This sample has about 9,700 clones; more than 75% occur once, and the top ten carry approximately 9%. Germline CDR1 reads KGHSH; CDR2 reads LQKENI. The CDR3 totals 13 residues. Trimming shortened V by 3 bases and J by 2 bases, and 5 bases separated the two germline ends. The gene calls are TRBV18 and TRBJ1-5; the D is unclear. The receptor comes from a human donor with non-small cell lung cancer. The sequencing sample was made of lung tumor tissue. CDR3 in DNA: TGTGCCAGCTCACCGGACGGCAATCAGCCCCAGCATTTT. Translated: CASSPDGNQPQHF.